This T cell receptor (beta chain) emerged from a study of cytomegalovirus exposure and HLA in healthy donors. Amplification used 60 Vbeta primers and 13 Jbeta primers. The repertoire was sequenced with immunoSEQ multiplex PCR; TCRdb's copy has only in-frame clones and lacks some. Its listing shows around 50,000 clones. A note on this clone: Its antigen is undetermined.

CDR1 is SGHDT, CDR2 YYEEEE, per germline. This CDR3 is built from 13 residues. Trimming removed 4 bases from V and 7 bases from J, with 9 bases in between. The study, taken as a whole, reports: While the bulk of TCR sequences proved rare, some public TCRs turned up in many donors. Highest at DRB1 and lowest at HLA-C, TCR association rates differed among HLA loci in a later analysis.

The genes are TRBV5-6 and TRBJ1-6; D is possibly TRBD1 (6 bases). Sequencing was performed on PBMCs. This receptor was taken from a female donor in good health and CMV-seronegative. The CDR3 sequence is CASSLGQNSPLHF. CDR3 bases: TGTGCCAGCAGCCTCGGACAGAATTCACCCCTCCACTTT.